A selection of T cell receptor beta chains follows, all from one sample in a study of shared clonotypes between healthy human individuals. Clones were read by immunoSEQ multiplex PCR, and TCRdb kept only the in-frame ones, dropping some. The sample holds more than 450,000 clones, 79% seen once. Material for sequencing was PBMCs. These receptors were obtained from a woman in her 40s in good health. Some clones in this sample may be carry-over from other donors' samples. CDR3s include the opening cysteine and the closing phenylalanine or tryptophan. Each record gives: clone size, D gene, J gene, V gene, CDR3 protein, CDR3 DNA. The D gene is left open where the match is weak. Expanded clones get a size class; other rows say once, few or many, or leave the size out.

>.|TRBD1|TRBJ1-6|TRBV10-3
CAISDLGQGHSPLHF
TGTGCCATCAGTGATCTGGGACAGGGACATTCACCCCTCCACTTT
>.|.|TRBJ2-3|TRBV18
CASSPARPLTDTQYF
TGTGCCAGCTCTCCCGCTAGGCCTCTCACAGATACGCAGTATTTT
>.|.|TRBJ2-1|TRBV29-1
CSSMYNEQFF
TGCAGCTCAATGTACAATGAGCAGTTCTTC
>.|.|TRBJ2-3|TRBV11-3
CASSLAENTDTQYF
TGTGCCAGCAGCTTAGCGGAAAACACAGATACGCAGTATTTT
>.|.|TRBJ1-2|TRBV18
CASSLGAIENYGYTF
TGTGCCAGCTCACTTGGGGCCATCGAGAACTATGGCTACACCTTC
>.|.|TRBJ2-5|TRBV4-1
CASSQDGQPQETQYF
TGCGCCAGCAGCCAAGATGGCCAACCCCAAGAGACCCAGTACTTC
>.|.|TRBJ2-2|TRBV4-3
CASSQQSRVATGELFF
TGCGCCAGCAGCCAACAGTCCCGGGTCGCCACCGGGGAGCTGTTTTTT
>.|.|TRBJ1-5|TRBV28
CASSLQISNQPQHF
TGTGCCAGCAGTTTGCAGATTAGCAATCAGCCCCAGCATTTT
>few|.|TRBJ2-3|TRBV19
CASSMRAPTGDTQYF
TGTGCCAGTAGTATGAGGGCCCCGACGGGAGATACGCAGTATTTT
>.|TRBD1|TRBJ1-2|TRBV18
CASSPETGGAGGYTF
TGTGCCAGCTCACCGGAAACAGGGGGCGCGGGTGGCTACACCTTC
>.|.|TRBJ2-3|TRBV7-2
CASSPLVGVPDTQYF
TGTGCCAGCAGCCCCTTAGTAGGGGTCCCAGATACGCAGTATTTT
>once|.|TRBJ2-3|TRBV29-1
CSVGGGKDTDTQYF
TGCAGCGTTGGTGGCGGGAAAGACACAGATACGCAGTATTTT
>.|.|TRBJ2-1|TRBV6-6
CASGERPYNEQFF
TGTGCCAGCGGCGAGCGGCCCTACAATGAGCAGTTCTTC
>.|.|TRBJ1-1|TRBV9
CASSVGPNTEAFF
TGTGCCAGCAGCGTAGGACCGAACACTGAAGCTTTCTTT
>.|TRBD1|TRBJ1-1|TRBV10-1
CASSPRTGDEAFF
TGCGCCAGCAGCCCCCGGACAGGGGATGAAGCTTTCTTT
>.|TRBD2|TRBJ2-5|TRBV7-2
CASSLQTSGFQETQYF
TGTGCCAGCAGCCTCCAGACTAGCGGATTCCAAGAGACCCAGTACTTC
>.|TRBD2|TRBJ2-1|TRBV5-1
CASSRGDNEQFF
TGCGCCAGCAGCCGGGGGGACAATGAGCAGTTCTTC
>once|.|TRBJ1-1|TRBV18
CASSPTGGTEAFF
TGTGCCAGCTCACCAACGGGGGGCACTGAAGCTTTCTTT
>once|.|TRBJ2-5|TRBV21-1
CASSRRTALGRTQYF
TGTGCCAGCAGCAGACGGACAGCCCTGGGTCGGACCCAGTACTTC
>.|.|TRBJ1-5|TRBV6-5
CASSPRPLGQPQHF
TGTGCCAGCAGTCCCAGGCCGTTAGGTCAGCCCCAGCATTTT
>.|.|TRBJ2-1|TRBV7-9
CASNPPAGSNEQFF
TGTGCCAGCAACCCCCCGGCAGGGTCTAATGAGCAGTTCTTC
>.|TRBD2|TRBJ2-2|TRBV28
CASKSGTKNTGELFF
TGTGCCAGCAAAAGCGGGACTAAGAACACCGGGGAGCTGTTTTTT
>.|TRBD1|TRBJ2-5|TRBV5-1
CASSQQGGQETQYF
TGCGCCAGCAGCCAACAGGGGGGCCAAGAGACCCAGTACTTC
>once|.|TRBJ1-1|TRBV27
CASSFAGLTEAFF
TGTGCCAGCAGTTTTGCAGGCTTAACTGAAGCTTTCTTT
>.|.|TRBJ2-3|TRBV4-2
CASSLRDSSTDTQYF
TGTGCCAGCAGCCTCCGGGACTCTAGCACAGATACGCAGTATTTT
>.|TRBD1|TRBJ1-1|TRBV18
CASSRTGGILNTEAFF
TGTGCCAGCTCAAGGACAGGGGGCATATTGAACACTGAAGCTTTCTTT
>.|.|TRBJ2-2|TRBV30
CAWTPDLNTGELFF
TGTGCCTGGACGCCCGACCTGAACACCGGGGAGCTGTTTTTT
>once|.|TRBJ2-3|TRBV27
CASSRTAGPGTDTQYF
TGTGCCAGCAGCCGAACTGCTGGGCCTGGCACAGATACGCAGTATTTT
>.|TRBD2|TRBJ2-1|TRBV9
CASSALAGLHNEQFF
TGTGCCAGCAGCGCACTAGCGGGACTACACAATGAGCAGTTCTTC
>.|TRBD2|TRBJ2-2|TRBV4-1
CASSQPLSSGTNTGELFF
TGCGCCAGCAGCCAACCTTTGTCTAGCGGAACGAACACCGGGGAGCTGTTTTTT
>.|TRBD2|TRBJ2-3|TRBV18
CASSPYWGLAGGKSSTDTQYF
TGTGCCAGCTCACCATACTGGGGACTAGCGGGAGGCAAGTCTAGCACAGATACGCAGTATTTT
>.|.|TRBJ2-7|TRBV5-8
CASSGGRTGGSYEQYF
TGTGCCAGCAGCGGAGGAAGGACTGGGGGCTCCTACGAGCAGTACTTC
>.|TRBD1|TRBJ2-1|TRBV2
CASCTGGRFQFF
TGTGCCAGCTGTACAGGGGGCCGGTTTCAGTTCTTC
>once|TRBD1|TRBJ2-7|TRBV2
CASSSRDRIYEQYF
TGTGCCAGCAGTTCCCGGGACAGAATCTACGAGCAGTACTTC
>.|.|TRBJ2-3|TRBV25-1
CASQDSTDTQYF
TGTGCCAGCCAGGACTCCACAGATACGCAGTATTTT
>.|TRBD1|TRBJ1-2|TRBV18
CASSPDRDYGYTF
TGTGCCAGCTCACCCGACAGGGACTATGGCTACACCTTC